The clone carrying this T cell receptor (beta chain) was seen once. V was trimmed by 5 bases and J by 8 bases, leaving 13 bases between them. The CDR3 is 13 residues long. Germline values: CDR1 SGHKS, CDR2 YYEKEE (reference sequence). TCRdb keeps only in-frame clones here, not all; method: immunoSEQ multiplex PCR. The profile shows about 12,000 clones, 90% to 95% of them singletons. The entry originates in a study of technical replicates of blood from a handful of donors. The sequence was collected from a human donor in good health. Sequences were obtained from PBMCs. This chain joins TRBV5-5 and TRBJ1-4, with a weak D call TRBD1 (6 bases). DNA for the CDR3: TGTGCCAGCAGTACAGGGCTCGTGGAAAAACTGTTTTTT. Amino acid sequence: CASSTGLVEKLFF.